The 8 T cell receptor beta chains below come from one sample, sequenced in a study of OX40 agonist ivuxolimab in advanced cancers. Sequencing used immunoSEQ multiplex PCR; TCRdb keeps in-frame clones, though not all of them. This table has around 100,000 clones, roughly 90% appearing once. The sample was CD4+ or CD8+ T cells sorted from blood, taken in a trial of the OX40 agonist ivuxolimab. The source of these receptors is an adult with an advanced solid tumor such as melanoma, head and neck, liver or kidney cancer.

The table lists this clone with a count of one. The gene calls are TRBV6-6 and TRBJ2-5, with a weak D call TRBD1 (6 bases). Germline assignment: CDR1 MNHNY and CDR2 SVGAGI (reference sequence). Trimming shortened V by 2 bases and J by 2 bases, and 12 bases separated the two germline ends. The CDR3 is made up of 15 amino acids. CDR3 amino acids: CASSYVYREQETQYF. The CDR3 nucleotides read TGTGCCAGCAGTTACGTATACAGGGAACAAGAGACCCAGTACTTC.

The chain uses TRBV6-6 and TRBJ1-4; 7 positions match TRBD1. The trim removed 5 bases at V and 8 bases at J, leaving 8 bases unmatched. This CDR3 is 14 amino acids long. Germline lookup yields CDR1 MNHNY and CDR2 SVGAGI (reference sequence). The CDR3 reads CASSTQGKSEKLFF. Here the CDR3 DNA reads TGTGCCAGCAGTACACAGGGGAAGAGCGAAAAACTGTTTTTT.

This clone was observed once. This chain uses TRBV25-1 with TRBJ1-2; D might be TRBD1 (5 bases). V was pared by 4 bases and J by 2 bases, with 17 bases between. This CDR3 is built from 16 residues. Looked up from germline, CDR1 is MGHDK and CDR2 is SYGVNS. The CDR3 spells CASSGMGRTSNYGYTF. In nucleotides, the CDR3 is TGTGCCAGCAGTGGGATGGGGCGGACCTCGAACTATGGCTACACCTTC.

V gene TRBV9 combines with J gene TRBJ2-2, with unresolved D. Trimming took off 3 bases at V and 4 bases at J, with 7 bases between the two ends. CDR1 and CDR2 from the germline V gene are SGDLS and YYNGEE. This CDR3 has 13 residues. The CDR3, as DNA: TGTGCCAGCAGCGCGACCGTCACCGGGGAGCTGTTTTTT. Amino acids: CASSATVTGELFF.

The chain recombines TRBV5-1 with TRBJ1-5; D remains unclear. CDR1 is SGHRS and CDR2 is YFSETQ in the germline V gene. The CDR3 sequence is 15 residues long. Trimming pared 7 bases from V and 2 bases from J, leaving 16 bases between. The CDR3 region has the DNA TGCGCCAGCCGTGAGGGCTTGAATGGCAATCAGCCCCAGCATTTT. Encoded protein: CASREGLNGNQPQHF.

The chain recombines TRBV19 with TRBJ2-1, with a possible D match to TRBD2 (6 bases). V lost 5 bases and J 0 bases, leaving 20 bases between the germline ends. The CDR3 is 18 residues long. Germline CDR1 reads LNHDA; CDR2 reads SQIVND (reference sequence). The CDR3 region has the DNA TGTGCCAGTAGTCTCTCCCCTTCGGCGGGATACTCCTACAATGAGCAGTTCTTC. Translation gives CASSLSPSAGYSYNEQFF. The complete variable domain, with remaining parts taken from reference TRBV19 and TRBJ2-1, reads DGGITQSPKYLFRKEGQNVTLSCEQNLNHDAMYWYRQDPGQGLRLIYYSQIVNDFQKGDIAEGYSVSREKKESFPLTVTSAQKNPTAFYLCASSLSPSAGYSYNEQFFGPGTRLTVL.

CDR3 DNA: TGCGCCAGCAGCTTCATCGGGACACCGAATGAAAAACTGTTTTTT. As protein: CASSFIGTPNEKLFF. This rearrangement joins TRBV5-1 to TRBJ1-4; possible D gene TRBD1, 6 bases. The CDR3 length is 15 residues. The germline V gene has CDR1 SGHRS and CDR2 YFSETQ. The ends were cut back, 2 bases at V and 5 bases at J, with 13 bases in the middle.

The chain is built from TRBV6-5 and TRBJ2-5, with a tentative D call TRBD2 (6 bases). The assigned J gene may be wrong: the sequence end matches TRBJ2-7 better. The CDR3 runs to 15 residues. Germline V gene data show CDR1 as MNHEY and CDR2 as SVGAGI. The CDR3, as DNA: TGTGCCAGCAGTCCCACTACCCTAGCGAGCTACGAGCAGTACTTC. Translation: CASSPTTLASYEQYF.